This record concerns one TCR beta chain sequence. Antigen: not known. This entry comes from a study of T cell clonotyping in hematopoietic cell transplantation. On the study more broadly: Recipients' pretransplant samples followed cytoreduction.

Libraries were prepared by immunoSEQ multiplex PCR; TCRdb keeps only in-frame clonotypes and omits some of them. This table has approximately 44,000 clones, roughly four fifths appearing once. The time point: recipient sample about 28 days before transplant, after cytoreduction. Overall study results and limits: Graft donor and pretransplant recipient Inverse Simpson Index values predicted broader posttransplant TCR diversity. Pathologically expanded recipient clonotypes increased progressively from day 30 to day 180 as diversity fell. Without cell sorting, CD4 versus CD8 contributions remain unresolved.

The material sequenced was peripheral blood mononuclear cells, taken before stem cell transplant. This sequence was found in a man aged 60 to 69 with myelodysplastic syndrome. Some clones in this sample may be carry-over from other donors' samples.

In DNA, the CDR3 is TGCGCCAGCAGCTTGGCCGTGTTAAACAGTCAAACGCAGTATTTT. It encodes CASSLAVLNSQTQYF. The gene calls are TRBV5-1 and TRBJ2-3; D is ambiguous. The length of the CDR3 is 15 residues. Germline CDR1 reads SGHRS; CDR2 reads YFSETQ. V was clipped by 0 bases and J by 9 bases, with 17 bases between them.